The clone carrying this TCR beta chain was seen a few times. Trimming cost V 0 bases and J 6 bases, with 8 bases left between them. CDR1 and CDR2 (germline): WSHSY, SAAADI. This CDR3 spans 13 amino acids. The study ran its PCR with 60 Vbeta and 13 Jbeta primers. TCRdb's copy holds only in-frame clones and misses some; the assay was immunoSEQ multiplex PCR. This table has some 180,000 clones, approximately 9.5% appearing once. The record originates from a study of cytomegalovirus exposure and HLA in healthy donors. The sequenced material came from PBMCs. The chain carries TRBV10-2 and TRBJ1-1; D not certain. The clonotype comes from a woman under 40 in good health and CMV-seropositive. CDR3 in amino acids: CASSESRVSEAFF. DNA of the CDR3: TGCGCCAGCAGTGAGTCGAGGGTATCTGAAGCTTTCTTT.